One and the same sample provided the 9 T cell receptor beta chains below, sequenced in a study of T cell responses to AZD1222 COVID-19 vaccine. The repertoire was sequenced with immunoSEQ multiplex PCR; TCRdb's copy has only in-frame clones and lacks some. In the table there are about 140,000 clones, 85% to 95% of which are singletons. The input for sequencing was peripheral blood, taken on day 0 of MenACWY control vaccination. All receptors come from an adult in good health.

This clone was detected only once. In nucleotides, the CDR3 is TGTGCCAGCAGTGAAGCACAGGGGGCTTATGGCTACACCTTC. Translation: CASSEAQGAYGYTF. The genes are TRBV6-1 and TRBJ1-2; 9 bases align to TRBD1. The CDR3 has 14 amino acids. Germline V gene data show CDR1 as MNHNS and CDR2 as SASEGT. V trimming: 0 bases; J trimming: 5 bases; junction bases outside the gene matches: 1.

V gene TRBV4-1 combines with J gene TRBJ1-1; D is ambiguous. The CDR3 has 14 amino acids. V lost 4 bases and J lost 0, with 9 bases in between. Germline CDR1 and CDR2: MGHRA and YSYEKL. In DNA form, the CDR3 reads TGCGCCAGCAGCCCGAGGACGTTGAACACTGAAGCTTTCTTT. Translation gives CASSPRTLNTEAFF.

The gene calls are TRBV5-1 and TRBJ1-4; 8 bases align to TRBD1. Per germline, CDR1 SGHRS and CDR2 YFSETQ. With 3 bases clipped from V and 4 bases from J, the junction kept 5 bases outside the gene matches. CDR3 length equals 15 residues. The DNA of the CDR3 is TGCGCCAGCAGCTCGACAGGGGCTCTTAATGAAAAACTGTTTTTT. Translation gives CASSSTGALNEKLFF. Full variable domain (missing parts from reference TRBV5-1 and TRBJ1-4): KAGVTQTPRYLIKTRGQQVTLSCSPISGHRSVSWYQQTPGQGLQFLFEYFSETQRNKGNFPGRFSGRQFSNSRSEMNVSTLELGDSALYLCASSSTGALNEKLFFGSGTQLSVL.

This chain connects TRBV7-3 to TRBJ1-1; D call uncertain. Germline CDR1 SGHTA, CDR2 FQGTGA. This CDR3 contains 13 residues. Trimming took 2 bases from V and 1 from J, leaving 5 bases between them. CDR3 in amino acids: CASSLFENTEAFF. DNA of the CDR3: TGTGCCAGCAGCTTATTTGAGAACACTGAAGCTTTCTTT.

The chain has TRBV19 and TRBJ1-1; 7 bases match TRBD1. The CDR3 has 13 residues. J gave up 8 bases and V 5 bases, and 8 bases lay outside the gene matches. Germline values: CDR1 LNHDA, CDR2 SQIVND (reference sequence). The CDR3: CASSFGQVNEAFF. The CDR3, as DNA: TGTGCCAGTAGTTTTGGACAGGTCAACGAAGCTTTCTTT.

The chain uses TRBV7-3 and TRBJ1-2, with a possible D match to TRBD1 (5 bases). There are 16 residues in the CDR3. Trimming left V 2 bases short and J 4 bases short, with 17 bases between. Germline V gives CDR1 SGHTA, CDR2 FQGTGA. The CDR3 bases are TGTGCCAGCAGCTTAGGCGGGACGGACCCCTCCTATGGCTACACCTTC. Translation: CASSLGGTDPSYGYTF. Drawing the rest from reference TRBV7-3 and TRBJ1-2, the complete variable domain is GAGVSQTPSNKVTEKGKYVELRCDPISGHTALYWYRQSLGQGPEFLIYFQGTGAADDSGLPNDRFFAVRPEGSVSTLKIQRTERGDSAVYLCASSLGGTDPSYGYTFGSGTRLTVV.

The CDR3 spells CASNGGGPIGDEQFF. CDR3 bases: TGTGCCAGCAACGGGGGAGGGCCGATTGGCGATGAGCAGTTCTTC. The chain joins TRBV28 to TRBJ2-1; 7 bases fit TRBD2. Germline CDR1 and CDR2: MDHEN and SYDVKM. Unmatched junction bases numbered 14, after V lost 7 bases and J lost 8 bases. The CDR3 extends over 15 amino acids.

The gene calls are TRBV4-1 and TRBJ2-7; 10 nucleotides agree with TRBD1. CDR3 length: 18 residues. V lost 4 bases, J lost 0 bases, and 12 bases stayed unmatched. Germline-derived CDR1 and CDR2 are MGHRA and YSYEKL. This CDR3 reads CASSLAGQGRASSYEQYF. The DNA for the CDR3 is TGCGCCAGCAGCCTCGCGGGACAGGGGCGAGCCAGCTCCTACGAGCAGTACTTC.

V is TRBV6-2 or TRBV6-3 and J is TRBJ2-5; D call uncertain. There are 15 residues in the CDR3. The ends were cut back, 4 bases at V and 8 bases at J, with 20 bases in the middle. Germline CDR1 is MNHEY and CDR2 is SVGEGT. The CDR3 nucleotides read TGTGCCAGCAGTTCCGTGGTTGGTCTCGGTGGAACCCAGTACTTC. Translation gives CASSSVVGLGGTQYF.